This TCR beta chain originates from a study of cytomegalovirus exposure and HLA in healthy donors. Study overall: Researchers found that roughly 80% of 398 genotyped donors fell within the Caucasian-associated ancestry cluster.

Study-wide points: An analysis was carried out later, and it reportedly showed fewer N-insertions in an Asian-associated ancestry cluster than the roughly 670-donor mean.

This clone appeared once. Its antigen is as yet unknown. The PCR employed 60 Vbeta primers together with 13 Jbeta primers. Clones were sequenced by immunoSEQ multiplex PCR, and TCRdb holds only the in-frame ones, with some missing. The top ten clones hold about 7% of a sample with about 72,000 clones, 75% to 85% of them seen once. Sequenced sample: PBMCs. The sequence came from a human donor in good health.

The CDR3 nucleotides read TGCGCCAGCACCCAAGCGGGGACTTCCTACGAGCAGTACTTC. It specifies CASTQAGTSYEQYF. This chain links TRBV10-2 with TRBJ2-7, with 7 bases aligning to TRBD2. Trimming removed 7 bases from V and 1 base from J; junction bases left unmatched: 7. This CDR3 is 14 amino acids long. Looked up from germline, CDR1 is WSHSY and CDR2 is SAAADI.